Below are 18 T cell receptor beta chains sequenced from a single sample in a study of T cell responses to AZD1222 COVID-19 vaccine. Profiling relied on immunoSEQ multiplex PCR, and the TCRdb table lists in-frame clones only, not all of them. The sample has roughly 80,000 clones, 90% seen once; the top ten hold around 4%. Here the sequenced sample was peripheral blood, taken on day 0 of AZD1222 vaccination. The receptors shown here come from an adult in good health.

This sequence joins TRBV27 and TRBJ1-1; 12 nucleotides line up with TRBD1. CDR1 is MNHEY, CDR2 SMNVEV, per germline (reference sequence). This CDR3 contains 20 residues. V dropped 7 bases and J dropped 0; count of bases not matched to a gene: 18. CDR3: CASNLPGDRGRWDMNTEAFF. The CDR3 nucleotides read TGTGCCAGCAATCTACCCGGGGACAGGGGGCGGTGGGATATGAACACTGAAGCTTTCTTT.

This chain joins TRBV7-9 and TRBJ1-6, with a weak D call TRBD1 (5 bases). Trimming stripped 2 bases from V and 9 bases from J, with 8 bases between. The length of the CDR3 is 13 residues. Looked up from germline, CDR1 is SEHNR and CDR2 is FQNEAQ (reference sequence). This CDR3 reads CASSLPGGSPLHF. The CDR3 DNA sequence: TGTGCCAGCAGCTTACCCGGGGGTTCACCCCTCCACTTT.

The chain joins TRBV19 to TRBJ1-2; D is undetermined. This CDR3 is 13 amino acids long. Trimming removed 3 bases from V and 4 bases from J, with 9 bases in between. From germline, CDR1 is LNHDA and CDR2 SQIVND (reference sequence). The CDR3 region has the DNA TGTGCCAGTAGTATCAGCGCGGCCTATGGCTACACCTTC. Residues: CASSISAAYGYTF.

Only one count was recorded for this clone. This chain connects TRBV11-3 to TRBJ2-1; tentative D call: TRBD2 (6 bases). This CDR3 has 17 residues. Germline lookup yields CDR1 SGHNT and CDR2 YENEEA. The V and J ends lost 4 bases and 2 bases respectively, with 18 bases between them. CDR3 loop: CASSSGGGIFAYNEQFF. CDR3 nucleotide sequence: TGTGCCAGCAGCTCCGGTGGCGGGATTTTCGCCTACAATGAGCAGTTCTTC.

The rearrangement links TRBV7-9 to TRBJ1-2; no firm D call. From germline, CDR1 is SEHNR and CDR2 FQNEAQ (reference sequence). The CDR3 runs to 12 residues. Trimming shortened V by 3 bases and J by 4 bases, and 6 bases separated the two germline ends. CDR3: CASSFELYGYTF. CDR3 DNA: TGTGCCAGCAGCTTTGAGCTCTATGGCTACACCTTC. The variable domain in full, completed from reference TRBV7-9 and TRBJ1-2, reads DTGVSQNPRHKITKRGQNVTFRCDPISEHNRLYWYRQTLGQGPEFLTYFQNEAQLEKSRLLSDRFSAERPKGSFSTLEIQRTEQGDSAMYLCASSFELYGYTFGSGTRLTVV.

The rearrangement joins TRBV11-3 to TRBJ1-1; possibly TRBD1 for D (5 bases). V lost 2 bases and J 11 bases, leaving 24 bases between the germline ends. The CDR3 consists of 16 residues. The V gene's germline CDR1 is SGHNT and CDR2 YENEEA. CDR3 bases: TGTGCCAGCAGCTTAACCCAAACGCAGGGTCGAGGGTTGGCTTTCTTT. Translated, it gives CASSLTQTQGRGLAFF.

There are a few counts of this clone. J is TRBJ2-3 and V is TRBV4-2; no reliable D call. Germline V gives CDR1 LGHNA, CDR2 YNFKEQ. The CDR3 consists of 16 residues. V shed 0 bases and J shed 4 bases, with 14 bases lying between them. CDR3 DNA: TGTGCCAGCAGCCAAGACCCGGGCGCCCGCCCAGATACGCAGTATTTT. Translation gives CASSQDPGARPDTQYF.

The genes are TRBV19 and TRBJ1-1; 7 positions match TRBD1. The germline V gene encodes CDR1 LNHDA and CDR2 SQIVND (reference sequence). V was clipped by 6 bases and J by 5 bases; unmatched bases: 6. This CDR3 region has 13 residues. CDR3 nucleotide sequence: TGTGCCAGTAGCTTAGGGGGCGCGACTGAAGCTTTCTTT. Translation gives CASSLGGATEAFF.

The V call is TRBV19, the J call TRBJ2-6; D unresolved. Deletions cut 6 bases from V and 2 bases from J, with 5 bases between. This CDR3 is 13 amino acids long. CDR1 and CDR2 from the germline V gene are LNHDA and SQIVND (reference sequence). The CDR3 DNA is TGTGCCAGTAGCGTCACTGGGGCCAACGTCCTGACTTTC. Translating it yields CASSVTGANVLTF.

The chain couples TRBV6-2 or TRBV6-3 to TRBJ2-7; the D gene is possibly TRBD1 (5 bases). The CDR3 length is 16 residues. Germline-derived CDR1 and CDR2 are MNHEY and SVGEGT. Trimming pared 2 bases from V and 2 bases from J, leaving 16 bases between. CDR3 loop: CASSYGLGQAAYEQYF. CDR3 nucleotides: TGTGCCAGCAGTTACGGCCTGGGGCAGGCCGCCTACGAGCAGTACTTC.

The CDR3 here is CASSPQLGVGEKLFF. Written as DNA, the CDR3 is TGTGCCAGCAGCCCACAGTTAGGGGTCGGTGAAAAACTGTTTTTT. V and J are TRBV3-1 (or the pseudogene TRBV3-2) and TRBJ1-4; possible D gene TRBD1, 5 bases. Germline V gene sequence: CDR1 LGHDT, CDR2 YNNKEL (reference sequence). The V and J ends lost 4 bases and 7 bases respectively, with 16 bases between them. The CDR3 sequence is 15 residues long.

This clone was counted once. For the CDR3, the DNA is TGTGCCAGCAGCGTAGAGGGCAGGGGTAATGGCTACACCTTC. As protein: CASSVEGRGNGYTF. The J gene is TRBJ1-2, the V gene TRBV9, with D tentatively TRBD1 (6 bases). V dropped 0 bases and J dropped 6 bases, with 12 bases sitting between them. Germline lookup yields CDR1 SGDLS and CDR2 YYNGEE. This CDR3 is built from 14 residues.

The J gene is TRBJ2-1, the V gene TRBV5-5; D possibly uses TRBD1 or TRBD2 (5 bases each). CDR1 is SGHKS, CDR2 YYEKEE, per germline (reference sequence). There are 12 residues in the CDR3. Trimming pared 0 bases from V and 7 bases from J, leaving 5 bases between. In nucleotides, the CDR3 is TGTGCCAGCAGCTTGGGGGGGAATGAGCAGTTCTTC. Its protein product is CASSLGGNEQFF.

This chain connects TRBV24-1 to TRBJ2-5, with a tentative D call TRBD1 (5 bases). In germline, CDR1 is KGHDR, CDR2 SFDVKD. The CDR3 is 15 residues long. V was shortened by 2 bases and J by 1 base, with 10 bases between the two germline ends. CDR3 residues: CATSDSQGSQETQYF. Here the CDR3 DNA reads TGTGCCACCAGTGATTCCCAGGGCAGCCAAGAGACCCAGTACTTC.

The rearrangement uses TRBV2 and TRBJ2-1, with 9 bases matching TRBD1. V was pared by 7 bases and J by 5 bases, with 6 bases of the junction left unmatched. The germline gives CDR1 SNHLY, CDR2 FYNNEI. The CDR3 contains 14 residues. The CDR3 DNA reads as TGTGCCAGCACATGGACAGGGGCCAACAATGAGCAGTTCTTC. Its translation is CASTWTGANNEQFF.

This CDR3 is CAISEEGQWIDTQYF. The CDR3 DNA reads as TGTGCCATCAGTGAGGAGGGCCAATGGATAGATACGCAGTATTTT. The chain couples TRBV10-3 to TRBJ2-3; tentatively, D is TRBD2 (5 bases). The CDR3 extends over 15 amino acids. CDR1 and CDR2 from the germline V gene are ENHRY and SYGVKD. Between the trimmed V and J ends, which lost 2 bases and 5 bases, there was a span of 14 bases.

The J gene is TRBJ2-1, the V gene TRBV10-3; the match to TRBD1 covers 9 bases. CDR1 is ENHRY and CDR2 is SYGVKD in the germline V gene. Losses at the gene ends were 8 bases for V and 8 bases for J; bases not matched to a gene: 13. This CDR3 has 15 residues. The CDR3 here is CAIADPGTGNHEQFF. The DNA of the CDR3 is TGTGCCATCGCAGACCCCGGGACAGGGAACCATGAGCAGTTCTTC.

J is TRBJ1-1 and V is TRBV5-8; D unclear. Per the germline V gene, CDR1 is SGHTS and CDR2 is YDEGEE. V lost 2 bases, J lost 0 bases, and 14 bases lay in between. This CDR3 has 16 residues. The CDR3 DNA follows: TGTGCCAGCAGCTTTAAATTTGGCTCGGTGAACACTGAAGCTTTCTTT. It yields the protein CASSFKFGSVNTEAFF. Drawing the rest from reference TRBV5-8 and TRBJ1-1, the complete variable domain is EAGVTQSPTHLIKTRGQQATLRCSPISGHTSVYWYQQALGLGLQFLLWYDEGEERNRGNFPPRFSGRQFPNYSSELNVNALELEDSALYLCASSFKFGSVNTEAFFGQGTRLTVV.